This is a list of T cell receptor beta chains from one sample in a study of blood T cell repertoires in COVID-19. Profiling relied on immunoSEQ multiplex PCR, and the TCRdb table lists in-frame clones only, not all of them. This table holds about 110,000 clones, roughly nine tenths found once. Sequencing was done on a sample of peripheral blood. The receptors come from an elderly woman with acute or convalescent COVID-19. Both conserved end residues are part of each CDR3. The D gene is left open where the match is weak. The size field is filled for only some rows; it gives once, few, many or a size class.

cdr3_nt	cdr3_aa	d_call	j_call	v_call	clone_size
TGTGCCACCAGTGAGAGGAGCTTGGGGACCCAGTACTTC	CATSERSLGTQYF	NA	TRBJ2-5	TRBV24-1	few
TGTGCCAGCAGCGGGACTCAGAACACTGAAGCTTTCTTT	CASSGTQNTEAFF	NA	TRBJ1-1	TRBV9	once
TGTGCCAGCAGCCAATCGTGGGGGACTAGTGGGGAGACCCAGTACTTC	CASSQSWGTSGETQYF	TRBD2	TRBJ2-5	TRBV3-1/TRBV3-2	NA
TGTGCCAGCAGTCCCACTGCTTCAGGTGAAGCTTTCTTT	CASSPTASGEAFF	NA	TRBJ1-1	TRBV12-3/TRBV12-4	few
TGTGCCAGCAGCCTCCAGGGACTGAACACCGGGGAGCTGTTTTTT	CASSLQGLNTGELFF	NA	TRBJ2-2	TRBV9	NA
TGTGCCAGCACCCGGGGAGGTTCAACCTACGAGCAGTACTTC	CASTRGGSTYEQYF	NA	TRBJ2-7	TRBV2	once
TGCAGTGCTACAACTAGCAATGAGCAGTTCTTC	CSATTSNEQFF	NA	TRBJ2-1	TRBV20-1	NA
TGTGCCAGCAGCCGGAGGGCCAAGGGTGGAGAGACCCAGTACTTC	CASSRRAKGGETQYF	NA	TRBJ2-5	TRBV6-2/TRBV6-3	NA
TGTGCCATCAGTGACAGGGGAAGCTATGGCTACACCTTC	CAISDRGSYGYTF	NA	TRBJ1-2	TRBV10-3	NA
TGTGCCAGCAAACAGGGGGTCACCGGGGAGCTGTTTTTT	CASKQGVTGELFF	TRBD1	TRBJ2-2	TRBV2	NA
TGTGCCAGCAGCTTCGGGGTTTCTGGGGCCAACGTCCTGACTTTC	CASSFGVSGANVLTF	NA	TRBJ2-6	TRBV7-8	NA
TGTGCCAGCAGCTTGGCCATCTCAGGGGTCACTGAAGCTTTCTTT	CASSLAISGVTEAFF	NA	TRBJ1-1	TRBV7-2	once
TGTGCCAGCAGCTGGGGGACAGTGGGGGAGCAGTACTTC	CASSWGTVGEQYF	TRBD1	TRBJ2-7	TRBV5-6	NA
TGTGCCAGCAGTTACTTGAGGGCGACCACCGGGGAGCTGTTTTTT	CASSYLRATTGELFF	NA	TRBJ2-2	TRBV6-2/TRBV6-3	NA
TGCAGCGTCCGGACAGGGGGAAACACTGAAGCTTTCTTT	CSVRTGGNTEAFF	TRBD1	TRBJ1-1	TRBV29-1	NA
TGTGCCAGTAGTATACTCCCTAGCCCTCACTACGAGCAGTACTTC	CASSILPSPHYEQYF	NA	TRBJ2-7	TRBV19	NA
TGTGCCAGCAGCTTAGCAGCCTCTAGCGGGGCTCTAACCGGGGAGCTGTTTTTT	CASSLAASSGALTGELFF	TRBD2	TRBJ2-2	TRBV7-6	NA
TGTGCCAGTAGTGCGGGACAGGGTTTTGCAGCTTTCTTT	CASSAGQGFAAFF	TRBD1	TRBJ1-1	TRBV19	few
TGTGCCAGCTCACCGCAGGGGAACTATGGCTACACCTTC	CASSPQGNYGYTF	NA	TRBJ1-2	TRBV18	few
TGTGCTAGTGGTCCGGGGACAGGGTACACCGGGGAGCTGTTTTTT	CASGPGTGYTGELFF	TRBD1	TRBJ2-2	TRBV12-5	NA
TGTGCCAGCAGCTTGGGAGGCACTTTGGGCTACACCTTC	CASSLGGTLGYTF	NA	TRBJ1-2	TRBV5-6	NA
TGCAGCGTGTGGGACAGGGGCTACGAGCAGTACTTC	CSVWDRGYEQYF	TRBD1	TRBJ2-7	TRBV29-1	NA
TGTGCCAGCAGCTTTGAGGGATTAGAGACCCAGTACTTC	CASSFEGLETQYF	NA	TRBJ2-5	TRBV11-2	NA
TGCGCCAGCAGCCAGCGTGACAGGGGGTACACCGGGGAGCTGTTTTTT	CASSQRDRGYTGELFF	TRBD1	TRBJ2-2	TRBV4-1	once
TGTGCCAGCAGCCAAGATAGCCGGGGGGCGGGAGGCTACACCTTC	CASSQDSRGAGGYTF	NA	TRBJ1-2	TRBV3-1/TRBV3-2	once
TGTGCCAGCAGCTTGGAGGGAGGGCCCTACAATGAGCAGTTCTTC	CASSLEGGPYNEQFF	TRBD2	TRBJ2-1	TRBV5-8	NA
TGCGCCAGCAGCTTGGTTGGGGGGATGACGTACGAGCAGTACTTC	CASSLVGGMTYEQYF	NA	TRBJ2-7	TRBV5-1	NA
TGCGCCAGCAGCCCTCCTGGAGGACAGGGAGAATACGAGCAGTACTTC	CASSPPGGQGEYEQYF	TRBD1	TRBJ2-7	TRBV4-1	NA
TGTGCCGGAAAGAACAGAGAGAACACTGAAGCTTTCTTT	CAGKNRENTEAFF	NA	TRBJ1-1	TRBV18	NA
TGTGCCAGCAGTTGGACAGGGGTGGGCTATGAAAAACTGTTTTTT	CASSWTGVGYEKLFF	TRBD1	TRBJ1-4	TRBV28	NA
TGTGCCAGTACCACAGGGCTGCCTGGGGCCAACGTCCTGACTTTC	CASTTGLPGANVLTF	NA	TRBJ2-6	TRBV19	NA
TGCGCCAGCAGCCAAGAGGTCAGGGGTAATTCCTACGAGCAGTACTTC	CASSQEVRGNSYEQYF	NA	TRBJ2-7	TRBV4-3	few
TGTGCCAGCAGCCCAGGGATTAATGAAAAACTGTTTTTT	CASSPGINEKLFF	NA	TRBJ1-4	TRBV6-6	few
TGTGCCATCAGTGAGGGCAGGGGGCCGAACACCATATATTTT	CAISEGRGPNTIYF	TRBD1	TRBJ1-3	TRBV10-3	NA
TGTGCCACCAGTGATCTATATAGCAATCAGCCCCAGCATTTT	CATSDLYSNQPQHF	NA	TRBJ1-5	TRBV24-1	NA
TGCGCCAGCAGTCAATGGGAGGCAGGAGAGAACACCGGGGAGCTGTTTTTT	CASSQWEAGENTGELFF	NA	TRBJ2-2	TRBV23-1	NA
TGTGCCAGCAGCCAAAGGGGGCTAGCGGGGGGGCCCGGCGAGCAGTACTTC	CASSQRGLAGGPGEQYF	TRBD2	TRBJ2-7	TRBV3-1/TRBV3-2	NA
TGCGCCAGCAGCCGAGACAGGGCGCTTGGGGATTCACCCCTCCACTTT	CASSRDRALGDSPLHF	TRBD1	TRBJ1-6	TRBV4-1	NA
TGTGCCAGTCCAGGACAGGGGAACTATGGCTACACCTTC	CASPGQGNYGYTF	TRBD1	TRBJ1-2	TRBV28	NA
TGTGCCATCAGCACAGACAGGTCCGACGGCTACACCTTC	CAISTDRSDGYTF	NA	TRBJ1-2	TRBV10-3	NA
TGTGCCAGCAGTTTCGGTGTTGAGGGTGGCGAGCAGTACTTC	CASSFGVEGGEQYF	NA	TRBJ2-7	TRBV27	NA
TGTGCCAGCAGTACCCCCGGACAGGGATCGACCTACGAGCAGTACTTC	CASSTPGQGSTYEQYF	TRBD1	TRBJ2-7	TRBV27	NA
TGTGCCAGCAGTTACACATTTACCACAGATACGCAGTATTTT	CASSYTFTTDTQYF	NA	TRBJ2-3	TRBV27	NA
TGCGCCAGCAGCCAACCCCTCAGGGACAGGGTTTTTTATGGCTACACCTTC	CASSQPLRDRVFYGYTF	TRBD1	TRBJ1-2	TRBV4-1	NA
TGTGCCAGCAGCGTTCGGACAGCCGCGAACACCGGGGAGCTGTTTTTT	CASSVRTAANTGELFF	NA	TRBJ2-2	TRBV11-2	NA
TGTGCCAGCAGCCCAAGAGGACTGAAACTGCAGGGCACAGATACGCAGTATTTT	CASSPRGLKLQGTDTQYF	NA	TRBJ2-3	TRBV7-8	once
TGTGCCAGCAGCCAAGTCCAGGGCCAGGGGGAGCAGTACTTC	CASSQVQGQGEQYF	NA	TRBJ2-7	TRBV14	NA
TGTGCCAGCAGTTTCGACAGCCTAGACGGCTACACCTTC	CASSFDSLDGYTF	NA	TRBJ1-2	TRBV2	few
TGTGCCATCAGTGTCGGAGAAAACACTGAAGCTTTCTTT	CAISVGENTEAFF	NA	TRBJ1-1	TRBV10-3	NA
TGTGCCAGTAGTATGACCGACAGCATGAACACTGAAGCTTTCTTT	CASSMTDSMNTEAFF	NA	TRBJ1-1	TRBV19	NA
TGTGCCAGCAGCGGGGGGGTACTCTCCTACAATGAGCAGTTCTTC	CASSGGVLSYNEQFF	NA	TRBJ2-1	TRBV9	NA
TGTGCCAGCAGCTGGGACAGCTCCTACGAGCAGTACTTC	CASSWDSSYEQYF	TRBD1	TRBJ2-7	TRBV14	NA
TGTGCCACCAGTGATCGGGACAGCCCGAACTATGGCTACACCTTC	CATSDRDSPNYGYTF	TRBD1	TRBJ1-2	TRBV24-1	few
TGTGCCATCAGGGCAGGGGATGGCTATGGCTACACCTTC	CAIRAGDGYGYTF	NA	TRBJ1-2	TRBV10-3	NA
TGCGCCAGCAGCCAAGGGACAGGGCTTGTGGGCTATGGCTACACCTTC	CASSQGTGLVGYGYTF	TRBD1	TRBJ1-2	TRBV4-3	NA
TGCGCCAGCAGCCCCTACGGACAGGGGGCTCCCTACGAGCAGTACTTC	CASSPYGQGAPYEQYF	TRBD1	TRBJ2-7	TRBV5-1	NA
TGTGCCAGCAGCCTACGGGAGAATCAGCCCCAGCATTTT	CASSLRENQPQHF	NA	TRBJ1-5	TRBV12-3/TRBV12-4	NA
TGTGCCACCAGCCCAGGGACTTATAGCAATCAGCCCCAGCATTTT	CATSPGTYSNQPQHF	NA	TRBJ1-5	TRBV19	NA
TGTGCCAGCAGTGAACAAGGACTAGCGATCTACGAGCAGTACTTC	CASSEQGLAIYEQYF	TRBD2	TRBJ2-7	TRBV2	NA
TGTGCCAGCAGCTTAGCCGGGACAGTTTCCTACGAGCAGTACTTC	CASSLAGTVSYEQYF	TRBD1	TRBJ2-7	TRBV7-9	NA